The 2 T cell receptor beta chains in this list originate from one sample, sequenced in a study of metastatic and nonmetastatic thyroid tumors. Each patient went into thyroid surgery without having received any treatment. TCRdb re-clonotyped the PCR reads via MiXCR. The data contain some 39,000 clones, 15% to 20% of them singletons. Source material: blood. The origin of the receptors is a female donor with papillary thyroid cancer or a benign thyroid nodule (not recorded which). Some clones in this sample may be carry-over from other donors' samples.

The chain is built from TRBV28 and TRBJ2-7, with 8 bases fitting TRBD1. The V gene end was trimmed by 7 bases and the J gene end by 6 bases; junction bases not matched to a gene: 14. Germline V gene data show CDR1 as MDHEN and CDR2 as SYDVKM. There are 15 residues in the CDR3. The CDR3 reads CASTPHRDRLTEQYF. CDR3 DNA: TGTGCCAGCACTCCTCACCGGGACAGGTTAACCGAGCAGTACTTC.

This clone was counted many times. The chain uses TRBV3-1 and TRBJ2-5, with no clear D. V lost 0 bases to trimming and J lost 1 base, with 12 bases between them. The CDR3 totals 16 residues. Germline lookup yields CDR1 LGHDT and CDR2 YNNKEL (reference sequence). The CDR3, as DNA: TGTGCCAGCAGCCAAGACCAGCCTGCCCCCCAAGAGACCCAGTACTTC. Amino acids: CASSQDQPAPQETQYF.